Reported below is one T cell receptor (beta chain). Per the authors' pipeline: How many nucleated cells were present was estimated from reference gene primer amplification. TCRdb keeps only in-frame clones here, not all; method: immunoSEQ multiplex PCR. That table gives V, J and clone size, and the DNA gave D and trimming. This table holds approximately 160,000 clones, about 83% found once. This record comes from a study of blood T cell repertoires in COVID-19. Material: PBMCs or T cells enriched from blood (not recorded which). The sequence derives from a woman between 50 and 59 years old in a cohort exposed to, infected with or recovered from COVID-19 (not recorded which).

CDR3 residues: CASSLASRSVETQYF. In DNA form, the CDR3 reads TGTGCCAGCAGCTTAGCTAGCCGTAGCGTAGAGACCCAGTACTTC. The rearrangement joins TRBV7-8 to TRBJ2-5; a possible D gene is TRBD2 (5 bases). Trimming left V 0 bases short and J 4 bases short, with 12 bases between. This CDR3 has 15 amino acids. The germline CDR1 and CDR2 sequences are SGHVS and FQNEAQ.